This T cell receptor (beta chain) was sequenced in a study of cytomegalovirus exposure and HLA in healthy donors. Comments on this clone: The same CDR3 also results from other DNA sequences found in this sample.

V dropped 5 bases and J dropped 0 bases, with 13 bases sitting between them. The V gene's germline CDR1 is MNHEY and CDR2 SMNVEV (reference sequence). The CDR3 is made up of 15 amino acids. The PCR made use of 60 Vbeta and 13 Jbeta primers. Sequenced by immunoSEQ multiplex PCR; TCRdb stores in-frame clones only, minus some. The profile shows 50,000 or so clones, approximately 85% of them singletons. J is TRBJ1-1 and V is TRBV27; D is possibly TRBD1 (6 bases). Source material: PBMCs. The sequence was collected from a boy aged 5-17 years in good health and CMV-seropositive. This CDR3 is CASSLLAGVNTEAFF. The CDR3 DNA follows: TGTGCCAGCAGTCTATTGGCAGGGGTGAACACTGAAGCTTTCTTT.